The entry that follows covers one T cell receptor beta chain sequence. Antigen unknown. CDR3 size: 15 residues. The V and J ends lost 4 bases and 2 bases respectively, with 14 bases between them. The V gene's germline CDR1 is LGHNA and CDR2 YNFKEQ. The sample originates from a study of regulatory T cells in long-lasting Graves disease. For TCR beta, libraries came from iRepertoire HTBI primers and Arm-PCR of CDR3 regions. From the multiplex PCR reads, TCRdb called clonotypes with MiXCR, one entry per CDR3 protein. The sample has over 450,000 distinct CDR3 sequences; 20% to 25% are singletons. Overall study findings and caveats: Possibly, accuracy suffered from the small sample size.

This sample's time point: persistent/refractory GD, antithyroid drugs over 5 years with positive TRAb. Following extraction of RNA from PBMCs, that RNA was used to make the TCR library. Staff drew about 8.2 milliliters of peripheral blood into EDTA tubes. The sequences come from peripheral blood mononuclear cells (PBMCs), collected when the disease was refractory, from a patient treated with antithyroid drugs. The chain couples TRBV4-2 to TRBJ1-2, with D possibly TRBD1 on 5 matching bases. The clonotype was recovered from a female donor with Graves disease. CDR3 sequence (DNA): TGTGCCAGCAGCCGCGACGGGGGGACCAACTATGGCTACACCTTC. Translation: CASSRDGGTNYGYTF.